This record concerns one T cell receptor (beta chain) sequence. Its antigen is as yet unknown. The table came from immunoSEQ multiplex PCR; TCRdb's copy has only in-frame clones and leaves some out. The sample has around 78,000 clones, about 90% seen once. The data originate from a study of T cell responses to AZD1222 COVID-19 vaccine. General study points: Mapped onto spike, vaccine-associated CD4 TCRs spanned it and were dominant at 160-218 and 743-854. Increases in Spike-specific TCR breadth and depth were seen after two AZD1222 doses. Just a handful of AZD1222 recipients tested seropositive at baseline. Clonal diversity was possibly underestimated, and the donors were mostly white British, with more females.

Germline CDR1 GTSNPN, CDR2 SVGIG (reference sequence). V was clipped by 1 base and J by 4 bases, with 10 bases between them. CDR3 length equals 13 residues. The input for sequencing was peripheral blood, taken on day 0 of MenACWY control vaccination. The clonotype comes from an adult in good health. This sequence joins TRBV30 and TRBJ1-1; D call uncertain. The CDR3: CAWSEAVGTEAFF. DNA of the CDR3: TGTGCCTGGAGTGAGGCGGTCGGCACTGAAGCTTTCTTT.